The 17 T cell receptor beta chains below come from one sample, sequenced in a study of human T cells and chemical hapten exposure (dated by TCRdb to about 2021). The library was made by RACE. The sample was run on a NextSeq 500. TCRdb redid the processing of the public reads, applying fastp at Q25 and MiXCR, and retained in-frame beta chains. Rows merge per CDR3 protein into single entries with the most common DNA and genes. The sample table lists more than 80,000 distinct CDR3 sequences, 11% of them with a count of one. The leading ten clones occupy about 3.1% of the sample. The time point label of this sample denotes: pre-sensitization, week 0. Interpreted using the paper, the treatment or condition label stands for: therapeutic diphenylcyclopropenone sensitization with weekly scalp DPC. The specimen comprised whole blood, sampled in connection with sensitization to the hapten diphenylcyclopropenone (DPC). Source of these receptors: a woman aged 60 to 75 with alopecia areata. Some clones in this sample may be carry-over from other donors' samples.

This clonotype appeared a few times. CDR3 nucleotides: TGCAGTGCTAGAGTTCCGGGGGCGAACACTGAAGCTTTCTTT. Protein: CSARVPGANTEAFF. This chain uses TRBV20-1 with TRBJ1-1; D is perhaps TRBD1 (6 bases). Germline CDR1 DFQATT, CDR2 SNEGSKA (reference sequence). Trimming removed 1 base at V and 1 base at J, with 10 bases between. The CDR3 sequence is 14 residues long.

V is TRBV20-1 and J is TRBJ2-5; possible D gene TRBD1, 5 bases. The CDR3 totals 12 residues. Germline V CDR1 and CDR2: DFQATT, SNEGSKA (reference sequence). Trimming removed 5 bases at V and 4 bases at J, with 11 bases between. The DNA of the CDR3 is TGCAGTGCTCCAGGGAATTCAGAGACCCAGTACTTC. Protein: CSAPGNSETQYF.

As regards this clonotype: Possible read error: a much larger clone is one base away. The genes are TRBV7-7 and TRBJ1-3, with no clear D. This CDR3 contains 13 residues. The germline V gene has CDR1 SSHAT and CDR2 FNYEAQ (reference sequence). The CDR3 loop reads CASSLDRGDTIYF. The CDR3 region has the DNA TGTGCTAGCAGCTTGGACCGAGGAGACACCATATATTTT.

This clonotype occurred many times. The chain's CDR3 is CASSVRGSDGYTF. CDR3 DNA: TGCGCCAGCAGCGTCAGGGGCTCGGATGGCTACACCTTC. This rearrangement joins TRBV5-1 to TRBJ1-2; D is perhaps TRBD1 (6 bases). CDR3 length: 13 residues. Trimming stripped 4 bases from V and 6 bases from J, with 13 bases between. Germline V gene lookup returns CDR1 SGHRS and CDR2 YFSETQ.

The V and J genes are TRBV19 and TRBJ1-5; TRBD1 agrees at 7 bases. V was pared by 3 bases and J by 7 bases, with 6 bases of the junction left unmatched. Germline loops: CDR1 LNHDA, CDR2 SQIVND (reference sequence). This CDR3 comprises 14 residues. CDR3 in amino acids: CASSIRGGEQPQHF. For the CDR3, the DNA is TGTGCCAGTAGTATCAGAGGGGGCGAGCAGCCCCAGCATTTT.

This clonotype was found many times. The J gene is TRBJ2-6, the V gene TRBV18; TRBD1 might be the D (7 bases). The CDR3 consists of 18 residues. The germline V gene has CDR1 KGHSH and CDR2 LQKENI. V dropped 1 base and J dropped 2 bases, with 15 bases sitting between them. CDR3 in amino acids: CASSPRPGGGTGANVLTF. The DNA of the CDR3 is TGTGCCAGCTCACCACGGCCAGGGGGAGGTACTGGGGCCAACGTCCTGACTTTC.

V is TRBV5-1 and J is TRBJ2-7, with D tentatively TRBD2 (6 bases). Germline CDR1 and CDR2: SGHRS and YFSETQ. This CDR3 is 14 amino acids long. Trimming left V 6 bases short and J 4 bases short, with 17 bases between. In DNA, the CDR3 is TGCGCCAGCAAGCCGGGACTGGCGATGTACGAGCAGTACTTC. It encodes CASKPGLAMYEQYF.

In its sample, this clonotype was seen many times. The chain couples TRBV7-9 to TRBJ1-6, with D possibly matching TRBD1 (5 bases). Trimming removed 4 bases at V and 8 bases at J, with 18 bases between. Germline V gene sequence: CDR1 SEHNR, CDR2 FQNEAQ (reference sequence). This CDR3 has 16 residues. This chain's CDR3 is CASSSPGFRGDSPLHF. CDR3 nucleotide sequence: TGTGCCAGCAGCTCCCCGGGCTTCCGAGGGGATTCACCCCTCCACTTT.

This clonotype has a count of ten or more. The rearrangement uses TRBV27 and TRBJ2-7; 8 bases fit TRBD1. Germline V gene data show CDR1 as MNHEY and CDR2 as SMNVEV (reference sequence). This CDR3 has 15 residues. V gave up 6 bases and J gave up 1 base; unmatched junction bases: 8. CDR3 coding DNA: TGTGCCAGCAGCTCAGGGGGCGCGGGGTCCTACGAGCAGTACTTC. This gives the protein CASSSGGAGSYEQYF.

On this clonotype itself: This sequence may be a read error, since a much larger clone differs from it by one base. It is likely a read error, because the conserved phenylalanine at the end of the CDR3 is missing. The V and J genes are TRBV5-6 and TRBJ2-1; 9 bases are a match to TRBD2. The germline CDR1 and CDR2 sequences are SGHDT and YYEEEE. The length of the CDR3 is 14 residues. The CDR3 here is CASRLASGDNEQFL. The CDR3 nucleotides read TGTGCCAGCAGATTGGCTAGCGGGGACAATGAGCAGTTCTTA.

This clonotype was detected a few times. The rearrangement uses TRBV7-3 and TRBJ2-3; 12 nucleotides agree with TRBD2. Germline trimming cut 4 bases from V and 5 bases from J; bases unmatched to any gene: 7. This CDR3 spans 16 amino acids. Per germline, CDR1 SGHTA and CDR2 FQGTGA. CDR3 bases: TGTGCCAGCAGCTATTCTAGCGGGGGGGTTGGAGATACGCAGTATTTT. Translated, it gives CASSYSSGGVGDTQYF.

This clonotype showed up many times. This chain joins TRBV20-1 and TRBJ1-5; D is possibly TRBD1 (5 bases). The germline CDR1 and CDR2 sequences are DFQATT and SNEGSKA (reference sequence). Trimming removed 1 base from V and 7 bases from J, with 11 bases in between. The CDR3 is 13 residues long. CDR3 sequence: CSARAGSGQPQHF. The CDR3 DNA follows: TGCAGTGCTAGAGCGGGTTCAGGGCAGCCCCAGCATTTT.

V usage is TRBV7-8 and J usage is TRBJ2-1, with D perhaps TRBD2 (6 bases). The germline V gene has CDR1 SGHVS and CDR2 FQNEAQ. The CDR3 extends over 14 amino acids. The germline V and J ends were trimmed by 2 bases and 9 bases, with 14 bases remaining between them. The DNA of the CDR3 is TGTGCCAGCAGCTTAATGGGCGGGGCTCCTGAGCAGTTCTTC. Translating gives CASSLMGGAPEQFF.

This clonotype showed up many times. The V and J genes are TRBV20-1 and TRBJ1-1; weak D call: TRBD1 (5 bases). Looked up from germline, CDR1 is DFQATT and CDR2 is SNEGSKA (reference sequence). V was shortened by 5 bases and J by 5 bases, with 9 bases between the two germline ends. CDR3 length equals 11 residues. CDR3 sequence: CSALGVTEAFF. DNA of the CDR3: TGCAGTGCTTTGGGGGTTACTGAAGCTTTCTTT.

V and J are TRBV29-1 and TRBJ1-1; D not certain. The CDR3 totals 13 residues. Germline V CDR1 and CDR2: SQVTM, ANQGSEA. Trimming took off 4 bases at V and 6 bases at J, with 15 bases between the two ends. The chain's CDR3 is CSVGFQVGSEAFF. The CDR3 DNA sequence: TGCAGCGTTGGTTTCCAGGTCGGGTCTGAAGCTTTCTTT.

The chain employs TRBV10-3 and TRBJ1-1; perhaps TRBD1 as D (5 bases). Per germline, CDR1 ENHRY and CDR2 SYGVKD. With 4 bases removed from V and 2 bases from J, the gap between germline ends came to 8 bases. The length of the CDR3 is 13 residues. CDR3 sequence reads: CAISGQLNTEAFF. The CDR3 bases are TGTGCCATCAGTGGACAGCTTAACACTGAAGCTTTCTTT.

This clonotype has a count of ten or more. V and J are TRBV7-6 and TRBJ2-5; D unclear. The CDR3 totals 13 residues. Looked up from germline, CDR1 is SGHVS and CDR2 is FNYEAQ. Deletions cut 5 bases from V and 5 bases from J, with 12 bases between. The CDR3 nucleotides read TGTGCCAGCAGCCTTAATTCCGGGGAGACCCAGTACTTC. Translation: CASSLNSGETQYF.